This TCR beta chain was obtained from a study of blood T cell repertoires in COVID-19 (dated by TCRdb to 2020 to 2022). With respect to the entire study: Collaborator samples came from the United States, Italy and Spain and covered acute and convalescent phases of COVID-19. The prospective study material was composed of cDNA or gDNA derived from T cells, B-cell-depleted T cells, or PBMCs. Subjects who had been exposed to COVID-19, were actively infected with it, or had recovered from it provided the deeply sampled blood TCRbeta repertoires that made up the dataset. A freely available public database, intended as a resource for researchers studying the immune response to SARS-CoV-2, is where the repertoires were released. The samples were drawn from two sources: the first 160 participants of the ongoing ImmuneRACE study, and over 950 subjects contributed by 6 global collaborators. Sample metadata almost always included a de-identified subject ID, COVID-19 status, age in years and sex. HLA class I and class II types, where available, came from metadata supplied by the sample provider rather than from assay-based typing. General conclusions and limits of the study: Clinical and demographic metadata were provided uncurated, with the amount varying by source and participant.

Each collaborating institution followed its own protocols to collect whole blood in K2EDTA tubes. For TCRbeta analysis, collaborators shipped samples as frozen whole blood, isolated PBMCs, or DNA extracted from either of those sample types. Inclusive of the bounding cysteine and phenylalanine, the CDR3 is 11 residues long. The retained sequence is limited to the CDR3, 33 bases, with the frame set at the first base. CDR1 is given as DFQATT and CDR2 as SNEGSKA, both from the germline V gene (reference sequence). V is pared back by 5 bases and J by 4 bases, with 8 bases lying between the germline termini. Notes on this clone: Its antigen target is currently unknown. No base quality values were provided; no much bigger clone lies one nucleotide off.

TCRbeta CDR3 regions were amplified from genomic DNA using the immunoSEQ Assay, a bias-controlled multiplex PCR. The published analysis was carried out like this. The number of nucleated cells in each sample was estimated by amplification of reference gene primers within the assay. To quantify the absolute abundance of each unique TCRbeta CDR3 rearrangement, sequence reads were collapsed and filtered. For each sample, productive Simpson clonality was calculated as the square root of Simpson's diversity index across productive rearrangements. TCRdb re-hosts the immuneACCESS table, in-frame sequences only. Its copies lack some clones; in the studies checked, an unresolved V gene accounts for under half of them, and the cause for the rest is not known. V, J and clone size are taken as reported in that table, and D and trimming were inferred from the DNA itself. Counted in this sample were around 160,000 clones; over 85% of them appeared once. The ten most abundant clones make up roughly 19% of the sample.

Source material: peripheral blood. Recombination connected TRBV20-1 to TRBJ2-5; TRBD1 is a weak D gene call, 5 bases matching. The source of this sequence is a man in his 60s with active or convalescent COVID-19. The DNA sequence is as follows: TGCAGTGCTCCAGGGTTAGAGACCCAGTACTTC. It translates as CSAPGLETQYF.